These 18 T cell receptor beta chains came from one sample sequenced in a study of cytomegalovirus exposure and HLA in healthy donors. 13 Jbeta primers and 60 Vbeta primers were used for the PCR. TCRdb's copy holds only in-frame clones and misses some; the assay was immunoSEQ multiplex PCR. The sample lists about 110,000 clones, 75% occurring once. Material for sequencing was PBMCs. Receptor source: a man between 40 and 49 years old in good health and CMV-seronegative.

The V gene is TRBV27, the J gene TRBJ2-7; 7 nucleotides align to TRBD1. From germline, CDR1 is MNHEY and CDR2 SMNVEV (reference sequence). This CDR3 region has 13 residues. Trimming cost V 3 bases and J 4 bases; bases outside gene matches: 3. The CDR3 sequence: CASSLGQQYEQYF. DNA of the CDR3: TGTGCCAGCAGTTTGGGACAGCAGTACGAGCAGTACTTC.

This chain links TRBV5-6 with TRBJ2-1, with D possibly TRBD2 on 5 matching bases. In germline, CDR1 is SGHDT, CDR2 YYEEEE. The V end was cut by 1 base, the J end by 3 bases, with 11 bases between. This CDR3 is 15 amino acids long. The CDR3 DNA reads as TGTGCCAGCAGCTTGCCCGGCGGGTACTACAATGAGCAGTTCTTC. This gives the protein CASSLPGGYYNEQFF.

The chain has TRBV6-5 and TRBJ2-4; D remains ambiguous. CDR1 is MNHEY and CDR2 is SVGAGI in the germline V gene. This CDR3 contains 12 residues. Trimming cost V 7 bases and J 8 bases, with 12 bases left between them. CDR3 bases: TGTGCCAGCAAAGACTTACGGGACATTCAGTACTTC. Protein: CASKDLRDIQYF.

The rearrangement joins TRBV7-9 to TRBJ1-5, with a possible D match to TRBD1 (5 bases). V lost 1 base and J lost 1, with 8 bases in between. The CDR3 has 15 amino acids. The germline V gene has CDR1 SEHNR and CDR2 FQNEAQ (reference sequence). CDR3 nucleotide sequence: TGTGCCAGCAGCTTAGGGGGGGTGAGCAATCAGCCCCAGCATTTT. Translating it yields CASSLGGVSNQPQHF.

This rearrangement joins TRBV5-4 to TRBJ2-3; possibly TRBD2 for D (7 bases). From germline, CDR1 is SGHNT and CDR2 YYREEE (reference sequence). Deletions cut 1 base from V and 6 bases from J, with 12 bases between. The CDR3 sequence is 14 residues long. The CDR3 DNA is TGTGCCAGCAGCTTGAGGGCGGGGGCCGATACGCAGTATTTT. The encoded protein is CASSLRAGADTQYF.

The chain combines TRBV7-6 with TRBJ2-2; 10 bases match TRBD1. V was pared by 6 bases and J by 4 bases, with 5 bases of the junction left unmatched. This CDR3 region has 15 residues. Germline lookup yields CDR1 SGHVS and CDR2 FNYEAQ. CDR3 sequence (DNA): TGTGCCAGCAGTTACAGGACAGGGGGCACCGGGGAGCTGTTTTTT. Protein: CASSYRTGGTGELFF.

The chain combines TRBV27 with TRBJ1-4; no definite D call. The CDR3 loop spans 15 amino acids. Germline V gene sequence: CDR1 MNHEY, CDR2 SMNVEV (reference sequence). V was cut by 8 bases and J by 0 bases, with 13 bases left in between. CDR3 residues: CASRRAGATNEKLFF. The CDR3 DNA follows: TGTGCCAGCCGGAGGGCCGGTGCAACTAATGAAAAACTGTTTTTT.

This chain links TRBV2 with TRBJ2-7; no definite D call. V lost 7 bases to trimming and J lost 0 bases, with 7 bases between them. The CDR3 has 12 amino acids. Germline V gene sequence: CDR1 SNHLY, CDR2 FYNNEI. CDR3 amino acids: CASKEYSYEQYF. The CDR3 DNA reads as TGTGCCAGCAAGGAGTACTCCTACGAGCAGTACTTC.

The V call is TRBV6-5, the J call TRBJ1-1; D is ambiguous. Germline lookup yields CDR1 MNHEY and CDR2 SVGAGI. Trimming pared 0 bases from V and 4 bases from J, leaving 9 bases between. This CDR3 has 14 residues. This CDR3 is CASSYSRGVTEAFF. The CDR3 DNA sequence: TGTGCCAGCAGTTACTCGCGGGGTGTCACTGAAGCTTTCTTT.

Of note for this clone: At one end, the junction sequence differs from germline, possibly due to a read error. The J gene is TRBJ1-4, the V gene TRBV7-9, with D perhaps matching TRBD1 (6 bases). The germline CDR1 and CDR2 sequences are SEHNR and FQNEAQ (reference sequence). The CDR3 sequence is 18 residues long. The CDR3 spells CSSSQFPGQLKTNEKLFF. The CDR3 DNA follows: TGTTCCAGCAGCCAATTTCCGGGACAACTAAAAACTAATGAAAAACTGTTTTTT. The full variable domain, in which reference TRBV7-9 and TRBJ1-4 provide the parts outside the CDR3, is DTGVSQNPRHKITKRGQNVTFRCDPISEHNRLYWYRQTLGQGPEFLTYFQNEAQLEKSRLLSDRFSAERPKGSFSTLEIQRTEQGDSAMYLCSSSQFPGQLKTNEKLFFGSGTQLSVL.

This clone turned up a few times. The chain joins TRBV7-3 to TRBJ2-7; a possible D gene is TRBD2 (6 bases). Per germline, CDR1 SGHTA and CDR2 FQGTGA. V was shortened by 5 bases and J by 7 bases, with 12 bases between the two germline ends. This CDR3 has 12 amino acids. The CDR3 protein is CASSQLAFEQYF. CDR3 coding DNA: TGTGCCAGCAGCCAACTAGCTTTTGAGCAGTACTTC.

As DNA, the CDR3 is TGTGCCAGCTCACCACCTCAGGGCCAAGAGACCCAGTACTTC. Translated, it gives CASSPPQGQETQYF. The genes are TRBV18 and TRBJ2-5, with D possibly TRBD1 on 5 matching bases. Germline assignment: CDR1 KGHSH and CDR2 LQKENI. The CDR3 extends over 14 amino acids. V lost 0 bases and J 1 base, leaving 6 bases between the germline ends. Supplemented by reference TRBV18 and TRBJ2-5, the full variable domain reads NAGVMQNPRHLVRRRGQEARLRCSPMKGHSHVYWYRQLPEEGLKFMVYLQKENIIDESGMPKERFSAEFPKEGPSILRIQQVVRGDSAAYFCASSPPQGQETQYFGPGTRLLVL.

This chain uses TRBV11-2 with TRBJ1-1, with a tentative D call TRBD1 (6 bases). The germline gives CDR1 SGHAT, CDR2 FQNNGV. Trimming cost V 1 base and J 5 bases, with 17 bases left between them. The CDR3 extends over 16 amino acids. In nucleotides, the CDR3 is TGTGCCAGCAGCTTAGTTCCAGGGGTTCTTTTGACTGAAGCTTTCTTT. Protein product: CASSLVPGVLLTEAFF. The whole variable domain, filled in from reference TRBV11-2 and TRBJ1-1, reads EAGVAQSPRYKIIEKRQSVAFWCNPISGHATLYWYQQILGQGPKLLIQFQNNGVVDDSQLPKDRFSAERLKGVDSTLKIQPAKLEDSAVYLCASSLVPGVLLTEAFFGQGTRLTVV.

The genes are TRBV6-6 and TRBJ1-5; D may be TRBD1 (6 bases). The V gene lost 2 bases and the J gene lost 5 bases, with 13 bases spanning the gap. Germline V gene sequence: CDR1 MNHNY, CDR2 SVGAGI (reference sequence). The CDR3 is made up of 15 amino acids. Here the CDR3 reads CASSYDRSWDQPQHF. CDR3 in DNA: TGTGCCAGCAGTTACGACAGGTCCTGGGATCAGCCCCAGCATTTT.

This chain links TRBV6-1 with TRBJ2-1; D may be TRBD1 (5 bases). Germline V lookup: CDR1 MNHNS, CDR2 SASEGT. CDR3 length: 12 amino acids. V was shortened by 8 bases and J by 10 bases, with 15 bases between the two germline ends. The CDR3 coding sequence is TGTGCCAGCCTTACAGGTTTCAGCGAGCAGTTCTTC. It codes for CASLTGFSEQFF.

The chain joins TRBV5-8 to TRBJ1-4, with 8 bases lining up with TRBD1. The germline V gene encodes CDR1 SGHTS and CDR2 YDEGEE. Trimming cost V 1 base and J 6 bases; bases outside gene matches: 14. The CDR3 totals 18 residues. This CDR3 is CASSLTTGFGTGDEKLFF. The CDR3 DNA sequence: TGTGCCAGCAGCTTGACTACTGGGTTCGGGACAGGAGATGAAAAACTGTTTTTT.

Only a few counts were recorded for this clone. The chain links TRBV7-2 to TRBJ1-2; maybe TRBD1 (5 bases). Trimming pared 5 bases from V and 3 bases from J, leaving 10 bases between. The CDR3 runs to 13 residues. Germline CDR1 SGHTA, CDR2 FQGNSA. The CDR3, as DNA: TGTGCCAGCAGCCCGGACAATCACTATGGCTACACCTTC. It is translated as CASSPDNHYGYTF.

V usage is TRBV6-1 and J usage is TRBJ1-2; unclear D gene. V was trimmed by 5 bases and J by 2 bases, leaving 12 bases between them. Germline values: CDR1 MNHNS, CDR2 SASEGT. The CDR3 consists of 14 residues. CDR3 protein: CASSLRTGNYGYTF. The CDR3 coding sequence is TGTGCCAGCAGTCTAAGGACGGGAAACTATGGCTACACCTTC.